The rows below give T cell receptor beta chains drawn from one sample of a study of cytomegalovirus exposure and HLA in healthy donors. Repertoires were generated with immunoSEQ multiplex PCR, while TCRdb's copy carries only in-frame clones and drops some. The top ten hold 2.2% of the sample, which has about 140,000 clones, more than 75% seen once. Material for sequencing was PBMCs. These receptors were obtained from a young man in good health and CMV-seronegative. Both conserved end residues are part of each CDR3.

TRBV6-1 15 CASSEGAGDNQPQHF
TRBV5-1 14 CASTLSTGLYGYTF
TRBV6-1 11 CASREVETQYF
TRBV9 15 CASSVSGTLGGEQYF
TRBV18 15 CASSPTGLADYEQYF
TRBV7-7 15 CASSVGTSGLNEQFF
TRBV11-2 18 CASSHGTSGRSSYNEQFF
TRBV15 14 CATSRDTFSNIQYF
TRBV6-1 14 CASSEPGMNTEAFF
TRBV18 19 CASSPRRGLSDPTNYGYTF
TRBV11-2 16 CASSWPGLAGNYEQYF
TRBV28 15 CASSLSGGPSYEQYF
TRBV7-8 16 CASSLVLAGSTDTQYF
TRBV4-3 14 CASSRDRGVHGYTF
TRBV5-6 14 CASSPGGLTDTQYF
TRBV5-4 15 CASSLRTSGSYEQYF
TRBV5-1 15 CASSFGGTTLNEQFF
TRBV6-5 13 CASSHRNNYGYTF
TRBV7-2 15 CASSLLEQGDGGYTF
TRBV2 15 CASSGRQGATDTQYF
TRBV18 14 CASSPTSGTDTQYF
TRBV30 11 CAWVANTEAFF
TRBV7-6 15 CASSPWGGETDTQYF
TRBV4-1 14 CASRPQGRNYGYTF
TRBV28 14 CASTSPGGATEAFF
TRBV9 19 CASSANREQAAGLGTEAFF
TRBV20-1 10 CSADFNEQFF
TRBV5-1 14 CASSLTGSNYGYTF
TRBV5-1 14 CASSLDGGTGELFF
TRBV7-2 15 CASSLVRGRSGEQYF
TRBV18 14 CASSPPVHGGEQYF
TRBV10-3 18 CAIAGGRGKERVTDTQYF
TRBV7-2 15 CASSSLAGVLHEQFF
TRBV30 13 CAWSVQGAYEQYF
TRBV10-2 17 CASSSGLAGGPWETQYF
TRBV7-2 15 CASSPWTGGLETQYF
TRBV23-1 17 CASSQSTQSERGHEQYF
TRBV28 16 CASSETGTGYSYEQYF
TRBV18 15 CASSPLEGSYNEQFF
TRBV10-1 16 CASSAAGERRAGELFF
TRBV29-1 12 CNVARQGGEQYF
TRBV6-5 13 CASSYGAGYGYTF
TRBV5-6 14 CASSPRGGFGGYTF
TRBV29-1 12 CSVEDYGEKLFF
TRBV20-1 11 CSARNGNIQYF
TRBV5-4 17 CASSPRGGASSTDTQYF
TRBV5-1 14 CASSLTGRNQPQHF
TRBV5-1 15 CASGPSGYSYNEQFF
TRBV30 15 CAWSVSGLAGETQYF
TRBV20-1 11 CSASRGGPQYF
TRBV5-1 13 CASIGETNTEAFF
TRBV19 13 CASSTGTDYEQYF
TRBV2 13 CASQGDGGGELFF
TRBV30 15 CAWTWKERATGEQYF
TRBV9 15 CASSVAPVGENEQFF
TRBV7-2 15 CASSTYRGDSTEAFF
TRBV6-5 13 CASSTLGVWEQYF
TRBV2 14 CASRRGTGGEKLFF
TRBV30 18 CAWSFARGSNSGANVLTF
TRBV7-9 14 CASAPSASYNEQFF